A single sample gave rise to the 27 T cell receptor beta chains below, sequenced in a study of T cells after yellow fever vaccination. Each CDR3 protein is one row after TCRdb ran MiXCR on the 5' RACE reads. The data show some 320,000 distinct CDR3 sequences, 3.5% to 5% seen once. The sequenced sample was PBMCs, obtained 15 days after the yellow fever booster vaccination. The origin of the receptors is a man aged 18 to 29 who received the YFV17D yellow fever vaccine.

This clonotype was seen a few times. The V call is TRBV2, the J call TRBJ2-3; no clear D gene. The V and J ends lost 3 bases and 0 bases respectively, with 7 bases between them. Looked up from germline, CDR1 is SNHLY and CDR2 is FYNNEI. The CDR3 has 14 amino acids. The CDR3 loop reads CASSDRSSTDTQYF. In DNA, the CDR3 is TGTGCCAGCAGTGACCGTTCTAGCACAGATACGCAGTATTTT.

In this sample, this clonotype turned up a few times. The genes are TRBV20-1 and TRBJ1-1; D gene ambiguous. This CDR3 has 11 amino acids. V was shortened by 6 bases and J by 3 bases, with 8 bases between the two germline ends. Germline V gene sequence: CDR1 DFQATT, CDR2 SNEGSKA (reference sequence). The CDR3 region is CSAPLYTEAFF. As DNA, the CDR3 is TGCAGTGCCCCATTATACACTGAAGCTTTCTTT.

This clonotype was counted ten times or more. This sequence joins TRBV14 and TRBJ1-4, with a possible D match to TRBD1 (5 bases). V was pared by 4 bases and J by 10 bases, with 13 bases between. Germline V gene sequence: CDR1 SGHDN, CDR2 FVKESK. The CDR3 has 13 amino acids. The chain's CDR3 is CASSPTVTGKLFF. The CDR3 DNA sequence: TGTGCCAGCAGCCCGACAGTTACCGGAAAACTGTTTTTT.

With regard to this clonotype: This may be a read error: a much more frequent sequence differs by one nucleotide. The chain has TRBV5-6 and TRBJ2-5; TRBD2 matches at 11 bases. Per germline, CDR1 SGHDT and CDR2 YYEEEE. The CDR3 totals 15 residues. CDR3 sequence: CASRSTSGGWGTHYF. The CDR3 DNA reads TGTGCCAGCAGGTCAACTAGCGGGGGCTGGGGGACCCATTACTTC.

The chain joins TRBV27 to TRBJ1-2; 8 bases line up with TRBD1. Losses at the gene ends were 2 bases for V and 6 bases for J; bases not matched to a gene: 14. This CDR3 region has 17 residues. Germline CDR1 and CDR2: MNHEY and SMNVEV (reference sequence). The CDR3 bases are TGTGCCAGCAGTTTACAGGGGGCGGGTCGGGTGTTAGATGGCTACACCTTC. It specifies CASSLQGAGRVLDGYTF.

This clonotype has only a few counts. The V and J genes are TRBV12-3 or TRBV12-4 and TRBJ1-2; tentative D call: TRBD1 (5 bases). CDR3 length: 15 amino acids. V lost 0 bases and J lost 4, with 12 bases in between. As DNA, the CDR3 is TGTGCCAGCAGTTTAGCTGGGGGGAGGGCCTATGGCTACACCTTC. The encoded protein is CASSLAGGRAYGYTF.

The rearrangement joins TRBV5-1 to TRBJ2-1; D is possibly TRBD2 (6 bases). The ends were cut back, 4 bases at V and 10 bases at J, with 12 bases in the middle. The CDR3 runs to 12 residues. In germline, CDR1 is SGHRS, CDR2 YFSETQ. CDR3 in DNA: TGCGCCAGCAGCCTTGGCCTAGCGGAGCAGTTCTTC. Amino acid sequence: CASSLGLAEQFF.

The chain couples TRBV7-8 to TRBJ2-3; 8 nucleotides align to TRBD2. The CDR3 runs to 17 residues. Germline V gives CDR1 SGHVS, CDR2 FQNEAQ. V lost 0 bases to trimming and J lost 2 bases; unmatched junction nucleotides: 7. Written as DNA, the CDR3 is TGTGCCAGCAGCTTAGCGATAGCGGGAAGATTCACAGATACGCAGTATTTT. Its translation is CASSLAIAGRFTDTQYF.

This clonotype appeared a few times. J is TRBJ2-7 and V is TRBV11-2, with 9 bases matching TRBD1. V shed 7 bases and J 9 bases; nucleotides not matched to a gene: 13. The CDR3 consists of 14 residues. The germline V gene encodes CDR1 SGHAT and CDR2 FQNNGV. CDR3 sequence reads: CASTPDRGLFRQYV. The CDR3 region has the DNA TGTGCCAGCACCCCGGACAGGGGACTCTTTAGGCAGTACGTC.

V usage is TRBV11-3 and J usage is TRBJ2-2; D remains unclear. The ends were cut back, 5 bases at V and 4 bases at J, with 8 bases in the middle. The CDR3 sequence is 13 residues long. Per germline, CDR1 SGHNT and CDR2 YENEEA. CDR3: CASSPDSTGELFF. In DNA form, the CDR3 reads TGTGCCAGCAGCCCCGATTCCACCGGGGAGCTGTTTTTT.

There are many counts of this clonotype. The DNA of the CDR3 is TGCAGCGTAGGACCCCTAGTCCGTCATACGCAGTATTTT. Its protein product is CSVGPLVRHTQYF. This chain connects TRBV29-1 to TRBJ2-3; D is unclear. CDR1 and CDR2 (germline): SQVTM, ANQGSEA. Trimming took 6 bases from V and 7 from J, leaving 17 bases between them. CDR3 length: 13 amino acids.

This clonotype was picked up many times. The chain carries TRBV27 and TRBJ1-4; no reliable D call. CDR1 is MNHEY and CDR2 is SMNVEV in the germline V gene (reference sequence). Trimming pared 6 bases from V and 3 bases from J, leaving 11 bases between. The CDR3 extends over 14 amino acids. CDR3 region: CASSKGRANEKLFF. CDR3 sequence (DNA): TGTGCCAGCAGCAAGGGAAGAGCTAATGAAAAACTGTTTTTT.

The chain carries TRBV6-5 and TRBJ1-1; D unclear. V was shortened by 2 bases and J by 8 bases, with 12 bases between the two germline ends. The CDR3 contains 13 residues. Germline CDR1 reads MNHEY; CDR2 reads SVGAGI. The CDR3 region is CASSYPGTPEAFF. CDR3 coding DNA: TGTGCCAGCAGTTACCCCGGAACTCCAGAAGCTTTCTTT.

V usage is TRBV29-1 and J usage is TRBJ2-1; 10 bases are a match to TRBD1. CDR1 is SQVTM, CDR2 ANQGSEA, per germline. V lost 6 bases and J lost 8; bases outside the gene matches: 7. This CDR3 is built from 13 residues. The CDR3, as DNA: TGCAGCGTCGACAGGGGGCCGGGAGATGAGCAGTTCTTC. It translates to CSVDRGPGDEQFF.

This clonotype was counted ten times or more. The chain links TRBV12-3 or TRBV12-4 to TRBJ2-3; TRBD1 agrees at 7 bases. The CDR3 length is 16 residues. The V segment lost 5 bases and the J segment 2 bases; nucleotides outside the gene matches: 10. As DNA, the CDR3 is TGTGCCAGCAGTCCTCGGGACAGCACTTACACAGATACGCAGTATTTT. This sequence encodes CASSPRDSTYTDTQYF.

This clonotype was recorded at least ten times. This chain joins TRBV6-2 or TRBV6-3 and TRBJ1-5; unclear D gene. Trimming shortened V by 6 bases and J by 5 bases, and 23 bases separated the two germline ends. The CDR3 runs 17 residues. Germline-derived CDR1 and CDR2 are MNHEY and SVGEGT. This chain's CDR3 is CASSLLDPGRIDQPQHF. CDR3 DNA sequence: TGTGCCAGCAGCCTCTTAGACCCTGGGAGGATCGATCAGCCCCAGCATTTT.

This rearrangement joins TRBV6-1 to TRBJ1-2; weak D call: TRBD1 (5 bases). Trimming cost V 2 bases and J 7 bases, with 17 bases left between them. The CDR3 consists of 15 residues. Germline CDR1 is MNHNS and CDR2 is SASEGT. CDR3 DNA: TGTGCCAGCAGTGAAATCTCTGGGGCAGGGTTTGGCTACACCTTC. This sequence encodes CASSEISGAGFGYTF.

J is TRBJ2-3 and V is TRBV20-1; D gene ambiguous. Germline lookup yields CDR1 DFQATT and CDR2 SNEGSKA (reference sequence). This CDR3 is built from 12 residues. V lost 1 base and J lost 8, with 10 bases in between. CDR3 amino acids: CSARVEAGTQYF. CDR3 coding DNA: TGCAGTGCTAGAGTCGAGGCTGGTACGCAGTATTTT.

This clonotype was seen many times. V and J are TRBV18 and TRBJ1-1; D not certain. Trimming removed 5 bases from V and 7 bases from J, with 11 bases in between. Germline V lookup: CDR1 KGHSH, CDR2 LQKENI. The CDR3 has 12 residues. CDR3 loop: CASSLGRIEAFF. For the CDR3, the DNA is TGTGCCAGCTCATTAGGACGGATTGAAGCTTTCTTT.

The J gene is TRBJ2-3, the V gene TRBV15, with TRBD2 matching over 15 bases. The CDR3 sequence is 16 residues long. Germline lookup yields CDR1 LNHNV and CDR2 YYDKDF (reference sequence). The V and J ends lost 5 bases and 3 bases, in that order; junction bases with no gene match: 3. The CDR3 DNA reads TGTGCCACCAGCCGCGGACTAGCGGGGGGGACAGATACGCAGTATTTT. This sequence encodes CATSRGLAGGTDTQYF.

The rearrangement uses TRBV4-2 and TRBJ2-4; D may be TRBD1 or TRBD2 (6 bases each). Per the germline V gene, CDR1 is LGHNA and CDR2 is YNFKEQ. This CDR3 is built from 13 residues. V lost 0 bases, J lost 11 bases, and 11 bases lay in between. The DNA of the CDR3 is TGTGCCAGCAGCCAAGATAGGGGGGCGGTTCAGTACTTC. Translated: CASSQDRGAVQYF.

Concerning this clonotype itself: A junction boundary mismatches the germline segment, possibly from a read error. The genes are TRBV18 and TRBJ1-3; D call uncertain. The germline CDR1 and CDR2 sequences are KGHSH and LQKENI. The CDR3 extends over 12 amino acids. The CDR3 DNA is TGTGCCAGCTCACCAGTTTCCGGCGCTTCAAATTTT. This encodes CASSPVSGASNF.

This clonotype was found many times. This chain connects TRBV5-6 to TRBJ1-6, with 7 bases aligning to TRBD1. Germline CDR1 and CDR2: SGHDT and YYEEEE. This CDR3 has 14 residues. J lost 9 bases, V lost 1 base, and 4 bases had no gene match. The CDR3 protein is CASSLRQGGSPLHF. Written as DNA, the CDR3 is TGTGCCAGCAGCTTGAGACAGGGTGGTTCACCCCTCCACTTT.

The rearrangement links TRBV6-1 to TRBJ1-4, with a tentative D call TRBD1 (5 bases). CDR1 is MNHNS, CDR2 SASEGT, per germline. The CDR3 length is 17 residues. Trimming left V 1 base short and J 5 bases short, with 17 bases between. CDR3 in DNA: TGTGCCAGCAGTGAAGGACAGTTCGAGTATTGGAATGAAAAACTGTTTTTT. Amino acids: CASSEGQFEYWNEKLFF.

The sample holds many counts of this clonotype. The chain uses TRBV7-2 and TRBJ1-4; D ambiguous. The CDR3 spans 14 residues. V lost 4 bases and J lost 5, with 11 bases in between. Germline loops: CDR1 SGHTA, CDR2 FQGNSA. In nucleotides, the CDR3 is TGTGCCAGCAGCTCCCATCCCGTGAATGAAAAACTGTTTTTT. This encodes CASSSHPVNEKLFF.

This clonotype was observed many times. The chain couples TRBV9 to TRBJ2-7; 8 nucleotides align to TRBD1. This CDR3 region has 15 residues. The germline V gene has CDR1 SGDLS and CDR2 YYNGEE. V lost 5 bases and J lost 2; bases outside the gene matches: 9. The DNA of the CDR3 is TGTGCCAGCAGTCCCAGGGACAGGATTACCTACGAGCAGTACTTC. It translates to CASSPRDRITYEQYF.

In this sample, this clonotype turned up a few times. In nucleotides, the CDR3 is TGTGCCATCAGTGGGGGACAGGGGGGTCTCTCTCTCTACGAGCAGTACTTC. It is translated as CAISGGQGGLSLYEQYF. The chain has TRBV10-3 and TRBJ2-7, with 11 positions matching TRBD1. The CDR3 is 17 residues long. The junction had 11 bases not matched to a gene; V was cut back by 4 bases and J by 3 bases. CDR1 ENHRY and CDR2 SYGVKD come from the germline V gene.